Included here is one T cell receptor (beta chain) sequence, with context. The specificity of this receptor is unknown. Per-base quality was not reported, and no clone a single base away is much larger than it. This sample stems from a study of blood T cell repertoires in COVID-19 (dated by TCRdb to between 2020 and 2021). Looking at the study overall: Samples covering the acute and convalescent phases of COVID-19 were provided by collaborators in the United States, Italy and Spain. The dataset comprised deeply sampled blood TCRbeta repertoires from subjects exposed to, actively infected with, or recovered from COVID-19. The repertoires were made available in a free public database intended to serve as a resource for research on the immune response to SARS-CoV-2. Samples were obtained from the ongoing ImmuneRACE study (first 160 participants) and from about 1,300 subjects provided by 6 global collaborators. Sample metadata almost always included a de-identified subject ID, COVID-19 status, age in years and sex. The material from the prospective study consisted of cDNA or gDNA derived from T cells, B-cell-depleted T cells, or PBMCs. Where HLA class I and class II types were available, the types were taken from metadata supplied by the sample provider, not from assay-based typing.

Enrolling through a virtual design, the prospective study's participants ranged in age from roughly 18 to 90 years and lived across 20 to 30 United States geographic areas. Cohort assignment in the prospective study relied on participant-reported clinical history from a screening survey and a study questionnaire. For ImmuneRACE Cohort 3, a participant was defined as recovered based on two consecutive negative NP/OP PCR tests, clearance by a healthcare professional, or resolution of symptoms. In the prospective study, mobile phlebotomists collected whole blood, serum and a nasopharyngeal or oropharyngeal swab from each participant. Over an approximately 2-month period, participants in the prospective study had the option of providing additional blood draws and questionnaires. Before DNA extraction, prospective study blood samples were shipped either frozen or at room temperature. Study-wide conclusions, independent of this receptor: How much clinical and demographic metadata was included differed by source and by participant, and the metadata was provided uncurated.

The immunoSEQ Assay, a bias-controlled multiplex PCR, was used to amplify TCRbeta CDR3 regions from genomic DNA. The authors processed their data as follows. The number of nucleated cells in each sample was estimated by amplification of reference gene primers within the assay. To quantify the absolute abundance of each unique TCRbeta CDR3 rearrangement, sequence reads were collapsed and filtered. For each sample, productive Simpson clonality was calculated as the square root of Simpson's diversity index across productive rearrangements. The source is immuneACCESS, and TCRdb retained only in-frame sequences with V and J called. Part of the clones is not carried over; for the studies checked, unresolved V genes explain less than half of this, and the remainder is unexplained. D and trimming were read from the DNA, whereas the V and J calls and clone size are those reported in that table. For this sample the table gives fewer than 250,000 clones, of which less than 90% were detected only once. 6.8% of the sample lies in the top ten.

V lost 5 bases and J lost 13 bases, and the count of bases not matched to a germline gene is 9. CDR1 and CDR2, looked up from the germline V gene (reference sequence), are GTSNPN and SVGIG. The cysteine opens and the phenylalanine closes a CDR3 of 11 amino acids. Solely the CDR3 DNA is kept, with 33 bases framed from the first base. The rearranged chain carries TRBV30 and TRBJ1-2, and 8 junctional nucleotides match TRBD1. Sequenced input: PBMCs or T cells enriched from blood (not recorded which). This sequence was found in a woman between 35 and 50 years old who had recovered from COVID-19. The CDR3 amino acid sequence is: CAWDQRTGLTF. The DNA sequence follows: TGTGCCTGGGATCAGAGGACAGGGCTCACCTTC.